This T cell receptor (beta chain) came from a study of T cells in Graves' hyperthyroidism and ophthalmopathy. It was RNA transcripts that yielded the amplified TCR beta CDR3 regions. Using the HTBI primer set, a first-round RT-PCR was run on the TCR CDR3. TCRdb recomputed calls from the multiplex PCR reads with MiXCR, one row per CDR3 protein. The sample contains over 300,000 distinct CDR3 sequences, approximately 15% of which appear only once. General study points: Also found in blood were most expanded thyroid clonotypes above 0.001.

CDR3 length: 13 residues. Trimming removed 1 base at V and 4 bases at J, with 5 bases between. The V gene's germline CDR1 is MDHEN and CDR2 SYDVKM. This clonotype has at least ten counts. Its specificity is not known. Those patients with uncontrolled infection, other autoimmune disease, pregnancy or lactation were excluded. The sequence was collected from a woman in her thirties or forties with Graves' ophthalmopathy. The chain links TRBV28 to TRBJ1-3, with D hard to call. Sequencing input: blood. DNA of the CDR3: TGTGCCAGCAGTTTATCGCTGGGAAACACCATATATTTT. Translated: CASSLSLGNTIYF.